This T cell receptor (beta chain) was found in a study of early T cells in non-severe SARS-CoV-2 infection. Broader study findings: Private and CD4 specificities were missed by VDJdb matching, skewed to anti-spike CD8.

TCRdb re-called the 5' RACE reads through MiXCR, storing one row per CDR3 protein. The table includes fewer than 80,000 distinct CDR3 sequences, less than 15% detected once. Trimming pared 3 bases from V and 2 bases from J, leaving 10 bases between. There are 14 residues in the CDR3. This clonotype was detected once. Its antigen is undetermined. Sequenced material: whole blood. This receptor was obtained from an adult who was a healthcare worker with PCR-confirmed SARS-CoV-2 infection or an uninfected control (not recorded which). This rearrangement joins TRBV12-3 or TRBV12-4 to TRBJ1-1; D unresolved. CDR3 nucleotides: TGTGCCAGCAGTTTTCGTGGGAGTAACACTGAAGCTTTCTTT. Translated, it gives CASSFRGSNTEAFF.